The rows below give T cell receptor beta chains drawn from one sample of a study of T cells in Graves' hyperthyroidism and ophthalmopathy. TCRdb fed the multiplex PCR reads into MiXCR, producing one record per CDR3 protein. Among about 400,000 distinct CDR3 sequences listed, less than 15% were seen once. The sequencing sample was made of blood. Receptor source: a woman aged 18-29 years with Graves' hyperthyroidism. CDR3s include the opening cysteine and the closing phenylalanine or tryptophan. Fields, in order: J gene, clone size, D gene, V gene, CDR3 protein, CDR3 DNA. A D gene is named only where the DNA matches it firmly. For some rows the clone size is stated as once, few or many, or as a class when expanded; others skip it.

>TRBJ2-3|many|TRBD2|TRBV7-8
CASSFSGSADTQYF
TGTGCCAGCAGCTTCAGCGGGAGCGCAGATACGCAGTATTTT
>TRBJ1-1|many|.|TRBV7-9
CASSSLEYVNTEAFF
TGTGCCAGCAGTTCACTGGAGTACGTGAACACTGAAGCTTTCTTT
>TRBJ1-6|few|TRBD1|TRBV9
CASSVERDSAVYNSPLHF
TGTGCCAGCAGCGTAGAGAGGGACAGCGCTGTATATAATTCACCCCTCCACTTT
>TRBJ1-5|many|.|TRBV18
CASSRTEGGQPQHF
TGTGCCAGCTCACGAACGGAGGGGGGTCAGCCCCAGCATTTT
>TRBJ2-3|many|.|TRBV12-3/TRBV12-4
CASSFGDLKGSTDTQYF
TGTGCCAGCAGTTTCGGGGACCTAAAAGGAAGCACAGATACGCAGTATTTT
>TRBJ2-1|.|.|TRBV19
CASSISRGRPYNEQFF
TGTGCCAGTAGTATCTCCCGGGGGAGGCCCTACAATGAGCAGTTCTTC
>TRBJ1-5|few|TRBD1|TRBV6-2/TRBV6-3
CASSSPDRVKGQPQHF
TGTGCCAGCAGTTCCCCGGACAGGGTGAAAGGTCAGCCCCAGCATTTT
>TRBJ2-7|few|.|TRBV20-1
CSARQSASYEQYF
TGCAGTGCCCGACAGAGCGCCTCCTACGAGCAGTACTTC
>TRBJ2-4|many|TRBD2|TRBV6-1
CATRAGEGNIQYF
TGTGCCACCCGAGCGGGAGAGGGAAACATTCAGTACTTC
>TRBJ1-2|few|TRBD1|TRBV19
CASSRGQPQYGYGYTF
TGTGCCAGTAGTCGGGGACAGCCCCAGTATGGCTATGGCTACACCTTC
>TRBJ2-5|few|.|TRBV12-3/TRBV12-4
CASSLIRKETQYF
TGTGCCAGCAGTTTAATCCGTAAGGAGACCCAGTACTTC
>TRBJ2-7|many|TRBD2|TRBV2
CASKALAGGSYEQYF
TGTGCCAGCAAGGCATTAGCGGGGGGCTCCTACGAGCAGTACTTC
>TRBJ1-5|few|.|TRBV28
CASSLGRASNQPQHF
TGTGCCAGCAGTTTAGGGAGGGCGAGCAATCAGCCCCAGCATTTT
>TRBJ2-3|many|TRBD2|TRBV7-3
CASSLTSSGAITDTQYF
TGTGCCAGCAGCTTAACGTCCAGCGGGGCCATCACAGATACGCAGTATTTT
>TRBJ2-1|many|.|TRBV9
CASSVGSAVHNEQFF
TGTGCCAGCAGCGTAGGGTCAGCGGTGCACAATGAGCAGTTCTTC
>TRBJ2-1|.|TRBD2|TRBV20-1
CSARDPSGRIYNEQFF
TGCAGTGCTAGAGACCCCAGCGGGAGAATCTACAATGAGCAGTTCTTC
>TRBJ2-6|many|.|TRBV7-2
CASFQGSGANVLTF
TGTGCCAGCTTCCAGGGATCGGGGGCCAACGTCCTGACTTTC
>TRBJ1-4|many|.|TRBV18
CASSPARDEKLFF
TGTGCCAGCTCACCCGCCAGGGACGAAAAACTGTTTTTT
>TRBJ1-2|.|TRBD1|TRBV30
CAWGTGGPYGYAF
TGTGCCTGGGGGACAGGGGGCCCTTATGGCTACGCCTTC
>TRBJ2-1|many|.|TRBV18
CASSRQGGEYNEQFF
TGTGCCAGCTCACGACAGGGAGGGGAATACAATGAGCAGTTCTTC
>TRBJ2-1|.|.|TRBV19
CASSISTVFNEQFF
TGTGCCAGTAGTATTAGCACAGTTTTCAATGAGCAGTTCTTC
>TRBJ2-7|many|TRBD2|TRBV28
CASSTGGPPYEQYF
TGTGCCAGCAGTACGGGAGGGCCCCCCTACGAGCAGTACTTC
>TRBJ1-2|.|.|TRBV14
CASSLQGSLFSGYTF
TGTGCCAGCAGCCTACAGGGAAGTTTGTTTTCTGGCTACACCTTC
>TRBJ2-3|many|.|TRBV11-3
CASSFARMFDTQYF
TGTGCCAGCAGCTTTGCGCGGATGTTTGATACGCAGTATTTT
>TRBJ2-1|many|TRBD1|TRBV30
CAWSPGTVYNEQFF
TGTGCCTGGAGTCCCGGGACAGTATACAATGAGCAGTTCTTC
>TRBJ2-6|many|.|TRBV28
CASSLGVAGANVLTF
TGTGCCAGCAGTTTGGGCGTAGCTGGGGCCAACGTCCTGACTTTC
>TRBJ1-5|many|.|TRBV6-2/TRBV6-3
CASRGGLVGNQPQHF
TGTGCCAGCCGGGGGGGGCTAGTTGGCAATCAGCCCCAGCATTTT
>TRBJ2-7|.|.|TRBV29-1
CSVPGAVEQYF
TGCAGCGTTCCGGGAGCGGTCGAGCAGTACTTC
>TRBJ2-1|many|TRBD2|TRBV20-1
CSAPLSGRGNEQFF
TGCAGTGCCCCCTTGAGCGGGAGGGGCAATGAGCAGTTCTTC
>TRBJ2-3|many|TRBD2|TRBV12-3/TRBV12-4
CASSKSSGSNTDTQYF
TGTGCCAGCAGTAAGAGTAGCGGGAGCAACACAGATACGCAGTATTTT
>TRBJ1-2|many|.|TRBV3-1
CASSQGQGVDGYTF
TGTGCCAGCAGCCAAGGGCAGGGTGTAGATGGCTACACCTTC
>TRBJ2-7|few|.|TRBV11-3
CASSFEGSGEQYF
TGTGCCAGCAGCTTTGAAGGTTCGGGGGAGCAGTACTTC
>TRBJ1-5|many|TRBD1|TRBV10-3
CAISGTGGNQPQHF
TGTGCCATCAGTGGGACAGGGGGCAATCAGCCCCAGCATTTT
>TRBJ2-7|many|.|TRBV6-6
CASSYSTGIYEQYF
TGTGCCAGCAGTTACTCGACAGGAATCTACGAGCAGTACTTC
>TRBJ1-1|.|.|TRBV10-2
CASSVGAGVRVRNTEAFF
TGCGCCAGCAGTGTTGGGGCAGGGGTTCGAGTAAGGAACACTGAAGCTTTCTTT
>TRBJ2-7|many|.|TRBV7-9
CASSFGTGVGIYEQYF
TGTGCCAGCAGCTTTGGGACGGGCGTCGGAATATACGAGCAGTACTTC
>TRBJ1-1|many|TRBD1|TRBV28
CASRTTGAVTEAFF
TGTGCCAGCAGAACTACAGGGGCGGTAACTGAAGCTTTCTTT
>TRBJ1-1|many|TRBD1|TRBV7-2
CASSLPGGAWTEAFF
TGTGCCAGCAGCTTACCAGGGGGCGCGTGGACTGAAGCTTTCTTT
>TRBJ2-7|many|.|TRBV12-3/TRBV12-4
CASSLWGESSYEQYF
TGTGCCAGCAGTTTATGGGGGGAAAGCTCCTACGAGCAGTACTTC
>TRBJ2-7|once|.|TRBV15
CATSRDLGQSSYEQYF
TGTGCCACCAGCAGAGATCTAGGGCAAAGCTCCTACGAGCAGTACTTC
>TRBJ1-1|.|.|TRBV5-6
CASSLGLVGTEAFF
TGTGCCAGCAGCTTGGGCCTCGTGGGGACTGAAGCTTTCTTT
>TRBJ2-3|.|TRBD2|TRBV20-1
CSARGLAASGGGGDTQYF
TGCAGTGCTAGAGGGCTAGCGGCCAGCGGGGGGGGCGGGGATACGCAGTATTTT
>TRBJ2-7|.|TRBD2|TRBV27
CASGLAGAREQYF
TGTGCCAGCGGACTAGCGGGAGCGCGCGAGCAGTACTTC
>TRBJ2-3|many|.|TRBV29-1
CSVVAEWTDTQYF
TGCAGCGTTGTTGCTGAATGGACAGATACGCAGTATTTT